A selection of T cell receptor beta chains follows, all from one sample in a study of OX40 agonist ivuxolimab in advanced cancers. The method was immunoSEQ multiplex PCR; TCRdb's version includes in-frame clones alone and lacks a portion of them. The data contain 45,000 to 65,000 clones, around 84% of them seen just once; the ten biggest clones take up about 13%. The sequenced sample was CD4+ or CD8+ T cells sorted from blood, obtained in a trial of the OX40 agonist ivuxolimab. The receptors were gathered from an adult with an advanced solid tumor such as melanoma, head and neck, liver or kidney cancer. CDR3s include the opening cysteine and the closing phenylalanine or tryptophan. Fields, in order: CDR3 length, D gene, clone size, V gene, J gene, CDR3 DNA, CDR3 protein. D genes are given only for firm matches. Some rows mark clone size as missing; the rest say once, few, many or name a class of expanded clone.

15,NA,NA,TRBV7-7,TRBJ2-1,TGTGCCAGCAGCCAGGGGGGTGGCGGGAACAATGAGCAGTTCTTC,CASSQGGGGNNEQFF
15,TRBD2,NA,TRBV28,TRBJ2-1,TGTGCCAGCAGCAGTCCCCCCCGGGGGGGACACCTGCAGTTCTTC,CASSSPPRGGHLQFF
16,NA,NA,TRBV14,TRBJ1-2,TGTGCCAGCAGCCAAGACCTACAGGTGGCATTTTATGGCTACACCTTC,CASSQDLQVAFYGYTF
15,TRBD1,NA,TRBV7-9,TRBJ1-4,TGTGCCAGCAGCTTAGGTCGACAGGGTGCTGAAAAACTGTTTTTT,CASSLGRQGAEKLFF
14,NA,NA,TRBV30,TRBJ1-5,TGTGCCTGGAGTGTCGGCAGGGTAAATCAGCCCCAGCATTTT,CAWSVGRVNQPQHF
13,NA,once,TRBV19,TRBJ1-5,TGTGCCAGTAGTCCCTCGAAGGGTCAGCCCCAGCATTTT,CASSPSKGQPQHF
11,NA,NA,TRBV30,TRBJ1-2,TGTGCCTGGGGGCGGGACACAACTGGGGGCTTC,CAWGRDTTGGF
13,NA,once,TRBV7-6,TRBJ2-2,TGTGCCAGCAGCCCAGCCCGGGGCGGGGAGCTGTTTTTT,CASSPARGGELFF
15,TRBD1,once,TRBV5-1,TRBJ2-5,TGCGCCAGCAGCTCTTGGGTGGGACAGCTGGAGACCCAGTACTTC,CASSSWVGQLETQYF
15,NA,NA,TRBV5-1,TRBJ2-7,TGCGCCAGCAGCTTGGTATGGGGGGTGACCTACGAGCAGTACTTC,CASSLVWGVTYEQYF
14,NA,NA,TRBV7-2,TRBJ2-3,TGTGCCAGCAGCTTAGGGGGCTTCACAGATACGCAGTATTTT,CASSLGGFTDTQYF
16,TRBD1,NA,TRBV6-1,TRBJ1-2,TGTGCCAGCAGTGATGTTGACAGGGGGCTCGTCTATGGCTACACCTTC,CASSDVDRGLVYGYTF
10,NA,NA,TRBV7-9,TRBJ1-2,TGTGCCAGCCCCTCCTATGGCTACACCTTC,CASPSYGYTF
13,NA,NA,TRBV29-1,TRBJ1-1,TGCAGCGTTGAGAACAGTATGAACACTGAAGCTTTCTTT,CSVENSMNTEAFF
13,NA,NA,TRBV6-6,TRBJ1-2,TGTGCCAGCAGTAACCAGGGTAACTATGGCTACACCTTC,CASSNQGNYGYTF
13,NA,NA,TRBV7-6,TRBJ1-1,TGTGCCAGCAGCTTAGGCAGGGAGGCTCAAGCTTTCTTT,CASSLGREAQAFF
16,NA,NA,TRBV4-1,TRBJ2-1,TGCGCCAGCAGTTCATTCAGGGGAGGTAACGGGAATGAGCAGTTCTTC,CASSSFRGGNGNEQFF
15,TRBD1,NA,TRBV5-4,TRBJ2-5,TGTGCCAGCAGGACGGGACAGGGAAGAGGCGAGACCCAGTACTTC,CASRTGQGRGETQYF
16,TRBD2,NA,TRBV5-1,TRBJ2-1,TGCGCCAGCAGCTTGTATGCGGGGGTATCCTACAATGAGCAGTTCTTC,CASSLYAGVSYNEQFF
14,NA,NA,TRBV12-5,TRBJ1-1,TGTGCTAGTGGCCCGGGAACAGAGAACACTGAAGCTTTCTTT,CASGPGTENTEAFF
15,NA,NA,TRBV6-5,TRBJ2-7,TGTGCCAGCAGTTCCCTTGGGCAGAACTCCTACGAGCAGTACTTC,CASSSLGQNSYEQYF
18,NA,NA,TRBV5-1,TRBJ1-1,TGCGCCAGCAGCTCCTCCCCAGAGAGGAAAGGGATGAACACTGAAGCTTTCTTT,CASSSSPERKGMNTEAFF
14,NA,NA,TRBV7-2,TRBJ2-2,TGTGCCAGCACCCGGTCTTATGGTTCCGGGGAGCTGTTTTTT,CASTRSYGSGELFF
16,TRBD1,NA,TRBV27,TRBJ1-5,TGTGCCAGCAGTTCTCAACAGACAGGGAGGCAACAGCCCCAGCATTTT,CASSSQQTGRQQPQHF
13,NA,few,TRBV7-9,TRBJ2-3,TGTGCCAGCAACTCCCGCGTCACAGATACGCAGTATTTT,CASNSRVTDTQYF
16,TRBD1,NA,TRBV7-2,TRBJ2-7,TGTGCCAGCAGCTCCCCACCCCCGACAGGGAGCTACGAGCAGTACTTC,CASSSPPPTGSYEQYF
12,NA,NA,TRBV28,TRBJ1-4,TGTGCCAGCAATGAAGAGGGAGAAAAACTGTTTTTT,CASNEEGEKLFF
15,NA,NA,TRBV29-1,TRBJ2-2,TGCAGCGTTGAAGTTGAGAGGTTGGGAACCGGGGAGCTGTTTTTT,CSVEVERLGTGELFF
14,NA,NA,TRBV7-9,TRBJ2-3,TGTGCCAGCAGCTTAGGGCATGGGCCAGATACGCAGTATTTT,CASSLGHGPDTQYF
12,NA,NA,TRBV19,TRBJ2-5,TGTGCCAGTAGTACCAGACAGGAGACCCAGTACTTC,CASSTRQETQYF
14,TRBD2,NA,TRBV27,TRBJ2-7,TGTGCCAGCAAAGCGGGAGGGATGACCTACGAGCAGTACTTC,CASKAGGMTYEQYF
14,TRBD1,NA,TRBV10-1,TRBJ2-7,TGCGCCAGCAGTGAGTCGGGCAGGGGGTACGAGCAGTACTTC,CASSESGRGYEQYF
15,NA,NA,TRBV7-7,TRBJ2-5,TGTGCCAGCAGCCTCGATCGGGGAGAGGGGGAGACCCAGTACTTC,CASSLDRGEGETQYF
15,NA,NA,TRBV19,TRBJ1-5,TGTGCCAGTAGCCCCACAGAGGGCAAGAATCAGCCCCAGCATTTT,CASSPTEGKNQPQHF
16,NA,NA,TRBV9,TRBJ2-2,TGTGCCAGCAGCGTATTAGGGAACAGGCTAACCGGGGAGCTGTTTTTT,CASSVLGNRLTGELFF
14,NA,NA,TRBV6-5,TRBJ2-7,TGTGCCAGCACCAAACGCCGCTCTCCCTACGAGCAGTACTTC,CASTKRRSPYEQYF
16,NA,NA,TRBV4-2,TRBJ2-7,TGTGCCAGCAGCCAAGACTCTTTCGCAGGCTCCTACGAGCAGTACTTC,CASSQDSFAGSYEQYF
16,NA,NA,TRBV7-9,TRBJ2-3,TGTGCCAGCAGCTCCAGGACCGGGCCTCCCACAGATACGCAGTATTTT,CASSSRTGPPTDTQYF
15,TRBD1,few,TRBV30,TRBJ2-7,TGTGCCTGGAGGCGAAGGACAGGGGGCGTCGACGAGCAGTACTTC,CAWRRRTGGVDEQYF
16,NA,NA,TRBV28,TRBJ1-5,TGTGCCAGCAGTTTATATGGCAGGGGAGAATTACAGCCCCAGCATTTT,CASSLYGRGELQPQHF
14,NA,once,TRBV28,TRBJ2-7,TGTGCCAGCACCACGCCTCTGGGATCCTACGAGCAGTACTTC,CASTTPLGSYEQYF
15,NA,NA,TRBV14,TRBJ2-1,TGTGCCAGCAGCCAAACATTCCGGATCTACAATGAGCAGTTCTTC,CASSQTFRIYNEQFF
13,NA,NA,TRBV25-1,TRBJ1-2,TGTGCCAGCAGTGGGGGGCTTAACTATGGCTACACCTTC,CASSGGLNYGYTF
12,NA,NA,TRBV6-6,TRBJ2-2,TGTGCCAGCAGTTACATGACCGGGGAGCTGTTTTTT,CASSYMTGELFF
14,TRBD2,NA,TRBV5-4,TRBJ2-1,TGTGCCAGCAGCTTGGAGCGGGGGTGGAATGAGCAGTTCTTC,CASSLERGWNEQFF
14,NA,NA,TRBV2,TRBJ1-1,TGTGCCAGCAGTGAAACGGAGGCAAACACTGAAGCTTTCTTT,CASSETEANTEAFF
15,NA,NA,TRBV7-2,TRBJ1-5,TGTGCCAGCAGCTTAGCAGGGGGGGATGGTCAGCCCCAGCATTTT,CASSLAGGDGQPQHF
15,NA,once,TRBV4-1,TRBJ2-7,TGCGCCAGCAGCCCCGGCCCCGGGATTCCCCTCGAGCAGTACTTC,CASSPGPGIPLEQYF
11,NA,NA,TRBV6-5,TRBJ2-7,TGTGCCGTCGGGGTGGGGTACGAGCAGTACTTC,CAVGVGYEQYF
17,TRBD2,few,TRBV2,TRBJ2-3,TGTGCCAGCAGGAAGGTTGCTAGCGGGAGCCGCCGAGATACGCAGTATTTT,CASRKVASGSRRDTQYF
15,TRBD2,NA,TRBV28,TRBJ2-2,TGTGCCAGCAGAATAGCGGGAGAGAACACCGGGGAGCTGTTTTTT,CASRIAGENTGELFF
13,NA,NA,TRBV5-1,TRBJ1-4,TGCGCCAGCAGCTTGGGGTCTAATGAAAAACTGTTTTTT,CASSLGSNEKLFF
19,TRBD1,NA,TRBV11-2,TRBJ2-1,TGTGCCAGCAGCCCACATTATCCCTCCGGGACAGGGGGGAACAATGAGCAGTTCTTC,CASSPHYPSGTGGNNEQFF
13,NA,NA,TRBV6-6,TRBJ2-7,TGTGCCAGCACCCCGGACGGAGTCTACGAGCAGTACTTC,CASTPDGVYEQYF
11,NA,NA,TRBV5-4,TRBJ2-7,TGTGCCAGCAGCTTGGACTACGAGCAGTACTTC,CASSLDYEQYF